This T cell receptor (beta chain) was observed in a study of OX40 agonist ivuxolimab in advanced cancers. Overall study context: Of the participants, 40% to 50% had some prior anti-PD-1, anti-PD-L1 or anti-CTLA-4 therapy, which was allowed. Study results and limitations: At 0.1 to 3.0 mg/kg and by week 6, clonal expansion occurred in CD4+ and CD8+ blood T cells.

Clones were sequenced by immunoSEQ multiplex PCR, and TCRdb holds only the in-frame ones, with some missing. Here the sample spans some 96,000 clones, about 79% being singletons. As for this clone: Antigen unknown.

The clonotype was recovered from an adult with an advanced solid tumor such as melanoma, head and neck, liver or kidney cancer. This sample comprised CD4+ or CD8+ T cells sorted from blood, obtained in a trial of the OX40 agonist ivuxolimab.

CDR3 amino acids: CASSQGLVHLTF. DNA of the CDR3: TGTGCCAGCAGCCAAGGTCTGGTTCACCTGACTTTC. This chain links TRBV14 with TRBJ2-6; no firm D call. The CDR3 length is 12 residues. CDR1 SGHDN and CDR2 FVKESK come from the germline V gene. V was cut by 1 base and J by 15 bases, with 10 bases left in between.